Below, 26 T cell receptor beta chains from the same sample are listed, as sequenced in a study of shared clonotypes between healthy human individuals. The naive CD8 population came from CD45RO-negative cells selected for CCR7, without terminally differentiated effector memory CD45RA+ cells. The protocol was immunoSEQ multiplex PCR, while the TCRdb copy is restricted to in-frame clones and leaves out a portion. Of around 2,000,000 clones detected, about 92% appear once; the ten largest clones hold 1.5% to 2%. The specimen was naive CD8+ T cells from PBMCs. These receptor sequences come from a man aged 18 to 35 in good health. Some clones in this sample may be carry-over from other donors' samples.

The chain is built from TRBV27 and TRBJ2-7; 8 nucleotides line up with TRBD1. After removal of 5 bases from V and 4 bases from J, the junction contained 7 bases not matched to a gene. The CDR3 is made up of 14 amino acids. Germline V CDR1 and CDR2: MNHEY, SMNVEV (reference sequence). The chain's CDR3 is CASSLGQVGYEQYF. The CDR3 DNA is TGTGCCAGCAGTCTGGGACAGGTTGGGTACGAGCAGTACTTC.

This chain connects TRBV7-9 to TRBJ2-1; D is uncertain. Germline-derived CDR1 and CDR2 are SEHNR and FQNEAQ (reference sequence). V lost 3 bases and J 13 bases, leaving 13 bases between the germline ends. There are 12 residues in the CDR3. The chain's CDR3 is CASSFSTKSQFF. The CDR3 DNA reads TGTGCCAGCAGCTTCTCAACCAAGTCTCAGTTCTTC.

J is TRBJ2-3 and V is TRBV28; D is ambiguous. This CDR3 is 19 amino acids long. Germline V gene lookup returns CDR1 MDHEN and CDR2 SYDVKM. The V end lost 5 bases, the J end lost 4 bases, and 28 bases lay between the germline ends. The CDR3 here is CASSPNPLRTDQMADTQYF. DNA for the CDR3: TGTGCCAGCAGTCCTAACCCCCTACGGACGGACCAAATGGCAGATACGCAGTATTTT.

The J gene is TRBJ1-1, the V gene TRBV19, with D possibly TRBD1 on 6 matching bases. Germline lookup yields CDR1 LNHDA and CDR2 SQIVND (reference sequence). V lost 6 bases to trimming and J lost 0 bases, with 14 bases between them. CDR3 length equals 15 residues. In nucleotides, the CDR3 is TGTGCCAGTAGCTTTTGGGCAGGGGTGAACACTGAAGCTTTCTTT. Protein sequence: CASSFWAGVNTEAFF.

V gene TRBV9 combines with J gene TRBJ2-5; D gene unclear. Germline CDR1 is SGDLS and CDR2 is YYNGEE. Trimming removed 4 bases from V and 4 bases from J, with 14 bases in between. This CDR3 contains 14 residues. CDR3 in DNA: TGTGCCAGCAGCTTAGACCATAAGAGAGAGACCCAGTACTTC. It encodes CASSLDHKRETQYF. Drawing the rest from reference TRBV9 and TRBJ2-5, the complete variable domain is DSGVTQTPKHLITATGQRVTLRCSPRSGDLSVYWYQQSLDQGLQFLIQYYNGEERAKGNILERFSAQQFPDLHSELNLSSLELGDSALYFCASSLDHKRETQYFGPGTRLLVL.

The V and J genes are TRBV7-9 and TRBJ1-2, with TRBD1 matching over 7 bases. J was trimmed by 4 bases and V by 2 bases; bases with no gene match: 13. This CDR3 region has 17 residues. The germline V gene has CDR1 SEHNR and CDR2 FQNEAQ (reference sequence). The CDR3 DNA sequence: TGTGCCAGCAGCTTAACCCTCGGCAGGGGGTCTGGCTATGGCTACACCTTC. It is translated as CASSLTLGRGSGYGYTF.

The chain links TRBV29-1 to TRBJ1-2; TRBD1 matches 8 bases. There are 16 residues in the CDR3. J gave up 6 bases and V 6 bases, and 18 bases lay outside the gene matches. Germline V gives CDR1 SQVTM, CDR2 ANQGSEA. CDR3 nucleotides: TGCAGCGTGAGCGACAAGATATCCGGGACAGGACATGGCTACACCTTC. Its protein is CSVSDKISGTGHGYTF.

The chain has TRBV27 and TRBJ2-3, with D possibly TRBD1 on 6 matching bases. From germline, CDR1 is MNHEY and CDR2 SMNVEV (reference sequence). The V end lost 6 bases, the J end lost 1 base, and 14 bases lay between the germline ends. The CDR3 consists of 15 residues. The CDR3, as DNA: TGTGCCAGCAGCCGAATCCCAGGGGGCACAGATACGCAGTATTTT. This gives the protein CASSRIPGGTDTQYF.

V gene TRBV5-4 combines with J gene TRBJ1-5; D is unclear. Germline V gene data show CDR1 as SGHNT and CDR2 as YYREEE (reference sequence). This CDR3 comprises 14 residues. V gave up 4 bases and J gave up 1 base, with 9 bases separating them. This CDR3 reads CASSPFGSNQPQHF. CDR3 sequence (DNA): TGTGCCAGCAGCCCTTTTGGAAGCAATCAGCCCCAGCATTTT.

This rearrangement joins TRBV10-3 to TRBJ2-1; 11 bases match TRBD2. Germline CDR1 ENHRY, CDR2 SYGVKD. This CDR3 is 15 amino acids long. Unmatched junction bases numbered 2, after V lost 2 bases and J lost 5 bases. CDR3 residues: CAISEPGLADNEQFF. In DNA form, the CDR3 reads TGTGCCATCAGTGAGCCGGGACTAGCGGACAATGAGCAGTTCTTC.

With regard to this clone: One end of the junction fails to match germline, which may point to a read error. The rearrangement links TRBV7-9 to TRBJ2-2; 14 bases agree with TRBD2. The CDR3 consists of 17 residues. CDR1 is SEHNR, CDR2 FQNEAQ, per germline (reference sequence). CDR3 amino acids: CASSAGLAGANTGELFF. CDR3 DNA: TGTGCCAGCAGCGCGGGACTAGCGGGAGCGAATACCGGGGAGCTGTTTTTT.

The count of this clone is one. The rearrangement joins TRBV11-3 to TRBJ1-5; no firm D call. Deletions cut 2 bases from V and 3 bases from J, with 14 bases between. From germline, CDR1 is SGHNT and CDR2 YENEEA. The CDR3 extends over 16 amino acids. The CDR3 reads CASSLPRGQTNQPQHF. CDR3 DNA sequence: TGTGCCAGCAGCTTACCACGAGGGCAGACCAATCAGCCCCAGCATTTT.

The rearrangement uses TRBV28 and TRBJ1-5; D gene uncertain. CDR1 is MDHEN and CDR2 is SYDVKM in the germline V gene. V was trimmed by 4 bases and J by 6 bases, leaving 7 bases between them. CDR3 length: 12 residues. The CDR3 coding sequence is TGTGCCAGCAGTTCTCCAAGTCAGCCCCAGCATTTT. It specifies CASSSPSQPQHF.

As to this clone: Within the sample, other DNA sequences also encode this same CDR3. This chain joins TRBV9 and TRBJ2-7; 7 bases agree with TRBD1. The germline gives CDR1 SGDLS, CDR2 YYNGEE. Germline trimming cut 0 bases from V and 1 base from J; bases unmatched to any gene: 4. The CDR3 is 15 amino acids. The CDR3 nucleotides read TGTGCCAGCAGCGTAGGTCCAGGGGGTTCCTACGAGCAGTACTTC. It codes for CASSVGPGGSYEQYF.

CDR3 bases: TGTGCCAGCAGCGCAGGGGGCTCCTACAATGAGCAGTTCTTC. It is translated as CASSAGGSYNEQFF. This chain uses TRBV7-9 with TRBJ2-1; the match to TRBD1 covers 7 bases. Germline lookup yields CDR1 SEHNR and CDR2 FQNEAQ (reference sequence). J was trimmed by 0 bases and V by 5 bases; bases with no gene match: 1. This CDR3 has 14 residues.

This clone has just one count. The chain recombines TRBV18 with TRBJ2-3; unclear D gene. V was cut by 5 bases and J by 4 bases, with 16 bases left in between. The CDR3 consists of 15 residues. CDR1 is KGHSH and CDR2 is LQKENI in the germline V gene. The CDR3 region has the DNA TGTGCCAGCTCAACCCGGACGCGAATACCAGATACGCAGTATTTT. This translates into CASSTRTRIPDTQYF.

The V gene is TRBV9, the J gene TRBJ2-7, with D perhaps TRBD2 (6 bases). The V gene's germline CDR1 is SGDLS and CDR2 YYNGEE. The V end was cut by 4 bases, the J end by 3 bases, with 20 bases between. There are 16 residues in the CDR3. The CDR3 protein is CASSLGSRETLYEQYF. CDR3 nucleotides: TGTGCCAGCAGCCTAGGAAGTCGGGAGACACTCTACGAGCAGTACTTC.

The chain couples TRBV29-1 to TRBJ2-7; maybe TRBD2 (5 bases). This CDR3 region has 12 residues. V shed 6 bases and J shed 7 bases, with 16 bases lying between them. CDR1 is SQVTM and CDR2 is ANQGSEA in the germline V gene. The CDR3 reads CSVRTPMGEQYF. The CDR3 DNA sequence: TGCAGCGTCCGGACTCCCATGGGGGAGCAGTACTTC.

This chain connects TRBV28 to TRBJ1-5; TRBD1 might be the D (5 bases). Germline V gene lookup returns CDR1 MDHEN and CDR2 SYDVKM. The CDR3 has 12 amino acids. The germline V and J ends were trimmed by 6 bases and 6 bases, with 9 bases remaining between them. CDR3 bases: TGTGCCAGCAGCTATGGGACTCAGCCCCAGCATTTT. This gives the protein CASSYGTQPQHF.

The table lists this clone with a count of one. The CDR3 region is CASSPKSSGRVTDTQYF. In DNA, the CDR3 is TGTGCCAGCAGCCCAAAGTCTAGCGGGAGAGTCACAGATACGCAGTATTTT. V gene TRBV7-9 combines with J gene TRBJ2-3, with TRBD2 matching over 10 bases. In germline, CDR1 is SEHNR, CDR2 FQNEAQ (reference sequence). This CDR3 is 17 amino acids long. Losses at the gene ends were 5 bases for V and 2 bases for J; bases not matched to a gene: 10.

Comment on this clone: The identical CDR3 is also encoded by other nucleotide sequences in the sample. The rearrangement uses TRBV7-9 and TRBJ2-3; 14 bases agree with TRBD2. The trim removed 4 bases at V and 2 bases at J, leaving 5 bases unmatched. The CDR3 contains 17 residues. The germline gives CDR1 SEHNR, CDR2 FQNEAQ (reference sequence). In nucleotides, the CDR3 is TGTGCCAGCAGCTCAGGACTAGCGGGAGGCACCACAGATACGCAGTATTTT. It yields the protein CASSSGLAGGTTDTQYF. Supplemented by reference TRBV7-9 and TRBJ2-3, the full variable domain reads DTGVSQNPRHKITKRGQNVTFRCDPISEHNRLYWYRQTLGQGPEFLTYFQNEAQLEKSRLLSDRFSAERPKGSFSTLEIQRTEQGDSAMYLCASSSGLAGGTTDTQYFGPGTRLTVL.

This clone was found a few times. Other nucleotide sequences in the sample specify the same CDR3. This chain connects TRBV7-6 to TRBJ2-7, with 11 bases fitting TRBD1. CDR1 is SGHVS and CDR2 is FNYEAQ in the germline V gene. Germline trimming cut 4 bases from V and 3 bases from J; bases unmatched to any gene: 2. The CDR3 is 14 residues long. CDR3 amino acids: CASSSGTGGYEQYF. The DNA of the CDR3 is TGTGCCAGCAGCTCCGGGACAGGGGGCTACGAGCAGTACTTC.

The V gene is TRBV2, the J gene TRBJ2-1; tentative D call: TRBD2 (5 bases). The V gene lost 6 bases and the J gene lost 14 bases, with 20 bases spanning the gap. This CDR3 comprises 13 residues. The germline CDR1 and CDR2 sequences are SNHLY and FYNNEI. As DNA, the CDR3 is TGTGCCAGCAGCGAAACGCTCCGGGAAAGGGAGTTCTTC. Translated: CASSETLREREFF.

The CDR3 bases are TGTGCCAGCAGGGAGGAACAGGGGGCGACCGGGGAGCTGTTTTTT. Amino acid sequence: CASREEQGATGELFF. V gene TRBV5-4 combines with J gene TRBJ2-2; 9 nucleotides agree with TRBD1. The CDR3 is 15 amino acids. Unmatched junction bases numbered 7, after V lost 5 bases and J lost 5 bases. Germline V gene sequence: CDR1 SGHNT, CDR2 YYREEE (reference sequence).

J is TRBJ1-1 and V is TRBV13, with D perhaps matching TRBD1 (6 bases). Trimming left V 5 bases short and J 1 base short, with 17 bases between. Germline assignment: CDR1 PRHDT and CDR2 FYEKMQ (reference sequence). This CDR3 comprises 16 residues. The CDR3 region has the DNA TGTGCCAGCAGCGATAGGGGGAAGAGGAGGAACACTGAAGCTTTCTTT. As protein: CASSDRGKRRNTEAFF.

A single count supports this clone. The genes are TRBV2 and TRBJ2-1; 7 positions match TRBD2. J was trimmed by 6 bases and V by 6 bases; bases with no gene match: 17. Germline CDR1 SNHLY, CDR2 FYNNEI. CDR3 length equals 17 residues. CDR3: CASSPPGLSPPGNEQFF. The CDR3 DNA follows: TGTGCCAGCAGCCCCCCGGGACTATCCCCACCCGGCAATGAGCAGTTCTTC.